This TCR beta chain originates from a study of identifying expanded T cells in peripheral blood. Measured with immunoSEQ multiplex PCR; TCRdb has only the in-frame clones, and not every one. In the table there are about 58,000 clones, roughly nine tenths of which are singletons. With regard to this clone: Its cognate antigen is unknown.

Healthy donors had no documented immune events, such as infections, while sampled. General study findings and limits: Approximately 2-week clone count variance significantly increased as total template count grew. Differentially abundant clones: approximately 1.3 between replicates, about 16 at two to three weeks, less than 20 at four.

This sequence was found in a person aged 18-70 years in good health. The sample taken for sequencing was blood.

The CDR3 sequence is CASSSLVGGPEKLFF. The CDR3 nucleotides are TGTGCCAGCAGCTCATTAGTCGGGGGGCCTGAAAAACTGTTTTTT. This chain uses TRBV7-2 with TRBJ1-4; the D gene is possibly TRBD1 (6 bases). This CDR3 is 15 amino acids long. V lost 4 bases, J lost 7 bases, and 16 bases lay in between. Germline CDR1 and CDR2: SGHTA and FQGNSA.